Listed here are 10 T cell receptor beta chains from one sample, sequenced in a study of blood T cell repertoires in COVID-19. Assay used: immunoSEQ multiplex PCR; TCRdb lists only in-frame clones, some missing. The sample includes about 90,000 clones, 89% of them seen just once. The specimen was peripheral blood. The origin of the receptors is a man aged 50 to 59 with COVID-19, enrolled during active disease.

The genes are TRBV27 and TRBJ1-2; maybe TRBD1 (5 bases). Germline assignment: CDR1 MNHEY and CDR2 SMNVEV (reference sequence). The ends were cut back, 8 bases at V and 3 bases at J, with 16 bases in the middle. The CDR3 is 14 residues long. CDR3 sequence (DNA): TGTGCCAGCGGTGGGGGGAGGGGTGACTATGGCTACACCTTC. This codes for CASGGGRGDYGYTF.

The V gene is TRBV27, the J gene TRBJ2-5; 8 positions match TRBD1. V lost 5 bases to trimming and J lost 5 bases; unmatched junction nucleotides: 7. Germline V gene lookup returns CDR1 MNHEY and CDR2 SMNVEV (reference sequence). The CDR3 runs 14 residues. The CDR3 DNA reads TGTGCCAGCAGTCGGACAGGGATTTTGGAGACCCAGTACTTC. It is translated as CASSRTGILETQYF.

CDR3 sequence reads: CASSIPDRGPGTGELFF. The CDR3 DNA follows: TGTGCCAGTAGTATCCCGGACAGGGGGCCGGGTACCGGGGAGCTGTTTTTT. The rearrangement links TRBV19 to TRBJ2-2, with 11 bases that match TRBD1. CDR3 length: 17 residues. V shed 3 bases, J shed 5 bases, and the junction held 8 bases outside the gene matches. Germline assignment: CDR1 LNHDA and CDR2 SQIVND (reference sequence).

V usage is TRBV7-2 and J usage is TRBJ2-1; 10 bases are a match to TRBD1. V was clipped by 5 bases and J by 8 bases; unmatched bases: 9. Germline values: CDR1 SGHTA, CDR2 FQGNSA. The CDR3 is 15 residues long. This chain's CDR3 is CASSMTGGSNHEQFF. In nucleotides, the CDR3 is TGTGCCAGCAGCATGACAGGGGGCTCTAACCATGAGCAGTTCTTC. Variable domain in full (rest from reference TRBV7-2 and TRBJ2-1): GAGVSQSPSNKVTEKGKDVELRCDPISGHTALYWYRQSLGQGLEFLIYFQGNSAPDKSGLPSDRFSAERTGGSVSTLTIQRTQQEDSAVYLCASSMTGGSNHEQFFGPGTRLTVL.

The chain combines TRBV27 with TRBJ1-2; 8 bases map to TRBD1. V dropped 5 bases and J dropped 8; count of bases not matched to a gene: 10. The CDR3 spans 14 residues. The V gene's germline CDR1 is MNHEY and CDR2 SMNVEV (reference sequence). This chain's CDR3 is CASSPGQGARGYTF. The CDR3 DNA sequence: TGTGCCAGCAGTCCCGGGCAGGGGGCTCGGGGCTACACCTTC.

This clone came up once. This CDR3 reads CASSLVGAGTEAFF. CDR3 bases: TGCGCCAGCAGCTTGGTAGGGGCAGGGACTGAAGCTTTCTTT. V gene TRBV5-1 combines with J gene TRBJ1-1, with D possibly TRBD1 on 5 matching bases. The V end lost 0 bases, the J end lost 5 bases, and 11 bases lay between the germline ends. This CDR3 has 14 residues. Germline CDR1 reads SGHRS; CDR2 reads YFSETQ.

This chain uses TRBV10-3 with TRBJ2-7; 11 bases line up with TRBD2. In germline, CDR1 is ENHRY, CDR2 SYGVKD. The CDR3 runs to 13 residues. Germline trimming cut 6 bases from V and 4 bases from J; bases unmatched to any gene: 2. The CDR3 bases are TGTGCCATCAGCCCTAGCGGGGGGTACGAGCAGTACTTC. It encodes CAISPSGGYEQYF.

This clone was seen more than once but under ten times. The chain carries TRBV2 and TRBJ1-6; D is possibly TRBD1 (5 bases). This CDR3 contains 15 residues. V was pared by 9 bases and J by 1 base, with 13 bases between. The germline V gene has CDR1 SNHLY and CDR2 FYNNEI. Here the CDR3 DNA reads TGTGCCAGTGTGGGCGGGGGATCCTATAATTCACCCCTCCACTTT. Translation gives CASVGGGSYNSPLHF.

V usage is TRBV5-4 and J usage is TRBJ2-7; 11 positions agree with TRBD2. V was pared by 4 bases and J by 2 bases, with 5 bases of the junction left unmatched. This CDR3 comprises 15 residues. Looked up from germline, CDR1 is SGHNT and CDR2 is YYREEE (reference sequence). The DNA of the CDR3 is TGTGCCAGCAGCCCGTCGGGACTAGCGGCCTACGAGCAGTACTTC. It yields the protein CASSPSGLAAYEQYF.

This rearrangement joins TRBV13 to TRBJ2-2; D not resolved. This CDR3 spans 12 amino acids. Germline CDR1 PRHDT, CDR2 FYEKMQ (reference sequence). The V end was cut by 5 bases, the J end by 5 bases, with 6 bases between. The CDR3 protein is CASSRETGELFF. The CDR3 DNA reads TGTGCCAGCAGCCGAGAGACCGGGGAGCTGTTTTTT.